The 28 T cell receptor beta chains in this list originate from one sample, sequenced in a study of response to subunit inactivated influenza vaccine. TCRdb reanalysed the RT-PCR reads using MiXCR and keeps one entry per CDR3 protein. This table has about half a million distinct CDR3 sequences, approximately 7.7% appearing once. The sample was PBMCs from blood, taken less than 25 months after vaccination. These receptors were collected from a man between 50 and 69 years old who received an inactivated influenza vaccine.

This clonotype was seen ten or more times. This sequence joins TRBV29-1 and TRBJ2-2; D unresolved. V shed 4 bases and J shed 6 bases, with 9 bases lying between them. The CDR3 has 12 amino acids. The germline V gene has CDR1 SQVTM and CDR2 ANQGSEA. The CDR3 nucleotides are TGCAGCGTTGGCAAGGGTGCCGGGGAGCTGTTTTTT. Amino acid sequence: CSVGKGAGELFF.

The rearrangement links TRBV12-3 or TRBV12-4 to TRBJ1-4; 8 nucleotides match TRBD1. CDR3 length: 15 residues. V shed 4 bases, J shed 7 bases, and the junction held 8 bases outside the gene matches. The CDR3 reads CASSSRGQVGEKLFF. The CDR3 nucleotides read TGTGCCAGCAGTTCCAGGGGGCAGGTGGGTGAAAAACTGTTTTTT.

As to this clonotype: One end of the junction fails to match germline, which may point to a read error. The genes are TRBV3-1 and TRBJ1-2; D uncertain. The CDR3 extends over 12 amino acids. Per germline, CDR1 LGHDT and CDR2 YNNKEL (reference sequence). Written as DNA, the CDR3 is TGTGCCAGCAGAAACCAGAACTCTGGCTACACCTTC. Protein: CASRNQNSGYTF.

In this sample, this clonotype turned up many times. The CDR3 sequence: CASSQGSGTGELFF. DNA of the CDR3: TGCGCCAGCAGCCAAGGAAGCGGGACTGGGGAGCTGTTTTTT. The J gene is TRBJ2-2, the V gene TRBV4-3; 7 bases match TRBD2. Germline V CDR1 and CDR2: LGHNA, YSLEER. The V segment lost 1 base and the J segment 8 bases; nucleotides outside the gene matches: 4. The CDR3 spans 14 residues.

This clonotype was picked up many times. The chain links TRBV12-3 or TRBV12-4 to TRBJ2-5; maybe TRBD1 (8 bases). Trimming stripped 4 bases from V and 3 bases from J, with 12 bases between. The CDR3 is made up of 14 amino acids. The CDR3 here is CASSWTGREETQYF. Written as DNA, the CDR3 is TGTGCCAGCAGTTGGACAGGGAGGGAAGAGACCCAGTACTTC.

This clonotype showed up many times. This rearrangement joins TRBV29-1 to TRBJ2-1; D gene uncertain. The ends were cut back, 0 bases at V and 8 bases at J, with 17 bases in the middle. Germline V gives CDR1 SQVTM, CDR2 ANQGSEA. The CDR3 length is 15 residues. CDR3 loop: CSVEDWSVPGDEQFF. Here the CDR3 DNA reads TGCAGCGTTGAAGATTGGTCAGTCCCCGGAGATGAGCAGTTCTTC.

This clonotype was picked up many times. V is TRBV24-1 and J is TRBJ2-7; the D is unclear. The CDR3 totals 13 residues. With 3 bases removed from V and 3 bases from J, the gap between germline ends came to 8 bases. CDR1 KGHDR and CDR2 SFDVKD come from the germline V gene. The CDR3 DNA reads as TGTGCCACCAGTGATCGTATTGGCTACGAGCAGTACTTC. This sequence encodes CATSDRIGYEQYF.

V gene TRBV12-3 or TRBV12-4 combines with J gene TRBJ2-1; 10 bases are a match to TRBD2. The CDR3 has 17 residues. J gave up 9 bases and V 4 bases, and 15 bases lay outside the gene matches. This CDR3 is CASSSPLGSGRAVEQFF. The CDR3 DNA sequence: TGTGCCAGCAGTTCTCCCCTTGGGAGCGGGAGGGCCGTTGAGCAGTTCTTC.

This clonotype has only a few counts. The chain is built from TRBV28 and TRBJ2-7, with D unclear. With 4 bases removed from V and 3 bases from J, the gap between germline ends came to 7 bases. The length of the CDR3 is 12 residues. In germline, CDR1 is MDHEN, CDR2 SYDVKM. For the CDR3, the DNA is TGTGCCAGCAGTTCCCTATACTACGAGCAGTACTTC. This gives the protein CASSSLYYEQYF.

This clonotype was observed a handful of times. The chain carries TRBV12-3 or TRBV12-4 and TRBJ2-2; TRBD2 matches 11 bases. After removal of 5 bases from V and 1 base from J, the junction contained 6 bases not matched to a gene. The CDR3 covers 17 residues. CDR3 in amino acids: CASSHRLAGLNTGELFF. Written as DNA, the CDR3 is TGTGCCAGCAGTCACAGACTAGCGGGGTTGAACACCGGGGAGCTGTTTTTT.

The CDR3 is CATSALRDRRLPSTF. The CDR3 nucleotides are TGTGCCACCAGCGCCCTAAGGGACAGAAGACTCCCCTCAACCTTC. The chain has TRBV24-1 and TRBJ1-2, with TRBD1 matching over 7 bases. The germline V gene encodes CDR1 KGHDR and CDR2 SFDVKD. The CDR3 is 15 residues long. J gave up 14 bases and V 7 bases, and 21 bases lay outside the gene matches.

Ten or more counts support this clonotype. The chain links TRBV5-1 to TRBJ2-2; 9 nucleotides agree with TRBD1. V shed 3 bases and J 6 bases; nucleotides not matched to a gene: 6. Germline V CDR1 and CDR2: SGHRS, YFSETQ. The CDR3 contains 15 residues. The CDR3 loop is CASSSSGTGSGELFF. CDR3 nucleotides: TGCGCCAGCAGCTCCTCCGGGACAGGGTCCGGGGAGCTGTTTTTT.

This clonotype occurred a few times. The chain is built from TRBV4-3 and TRBJ1-2; 8 bases match TRBD1. From germline, CDR1 is LGHNA and CDR2 YSLEER. V trimming: 1 base; J trimming: 7 bases; junction bases outside the gene matches: 8. The CDR3 runs 15 residues. CDR3 coding DNA: TGCGCCAGCAGCCAAGTTGTGACAGGGGATGCTGGCTACACCTTC. Translation: CASSQVVTGDAGYTF.

In its sample, this clonotype was seen many times. The chain links TRBV4-3 to TRBJ2-1; the D is unclear. Germline loops: CDR1 LGHNA, CDR2 YSLEER. CDR3 length: 13 amino acids. Trimming shortened V by 9 bases and J by 7 bases, and 16 bases separated the two germline ends. The CDR3: CASSAEALNEQFF. The DNA for the CDR3 is TGCGCCAGTTCCGCTGAAGCACTGAATGAGCAGTTCTTC.

This clonotype has more than one count but fewer than ten. The chain employs TRBV18 and TRBJ1-3, with D hard to call. Trimming pared 3 bases from V and 2 bases from J, leaving 5 bases between. Germline V gene data show CDR1 as KGHSH and CDR2 as LQKENI. There are 13 residues in the CDR3. The CDR3 region is CASSPNAGNTIYF. The CDR3 DNA sequence: TGTGCCAGCTCACCGAACGCTGGAAACACCATATATTTT.

This clonotype was found a few times. The genes are TRBV14 and TRBJ2-7; 7 positions match TRBD1. This CDR3 has 19 amino acids. Losses at the gene ends were 4 bases for V and 1 base for J; bases not matched to a gene: 19. Germline V gene lookup returns CDR1 SGHDN and CDR2 FVKESK. In nucleotides, the CDR3 is TGTGCCAGCAGCCCAACTGCCCCCGCCCCGGGACAGAGTTCCTACGAGCAGTACTTC. This gives the protein CASSPTAPAPGQSSYEQYF.

This clonotype was picked up many times. The rearrangement joins TRBV10-3 to TRBJ2-7; D ambiguous. CDR1 ENHRY and CDR2 SYGVKD come from the germline V gene. Trimming took off 0 bases at V and 3 bases at J, with 6 bases between the two ends. CDR3 size: 13 residues. CDR3 residues: CAISESTGYEQYF. Here the CDR3 DNA reads TGTGCCATCAGTGAGTCGACGGGCTACGAGCAGTACTTC.

The table lists this clonotype with many counts. The chain uses TRBV5-1 and TRBJ2-1, with D perhaps TRBD2 (5 bases). V shed 0 bases and J shed 7 bases, with 14 bases lying between them. Germline CDR1 SGHRS, CDR2 YFSETQ. The CDR3 runs 15 residues. CDR3 nucleotide sequence: TGCGCCAGCAGCTTGGACCCGGGAAAAGTAAATGAGCAGTTCTTC. Encoded protein: CASSLDPGKVNEQFF. The whole variable domain, remainder taken from reference TRBV5-1 and TRBJ2-1, is KAGVTQTPRYLIKTRGQQVTLSCSPISGHRSVSWYQQTPGQGLQFLFEYFSETQRNKGNFPGRFSGRQFSNSRSEMNVSTLELGDSALYLCASSLDPGKVNEQFFGPGTRLTVL.

The CDR3 sequence: CATSDGGLAGKETQYF. Here the CDR3 DNA reads TGTGCCACCAGTGACGGGGGACTAGCGGGAAAAGAGACCCAGTACTTC. The rearrangement joins TRBV24-1 to TRBJ2-5; 13 bases agree with TRBD2. The CDR3 runs 16 residues. The germline gives CDR1 KGHDR, CDR2 SFDVKD. With V trimmed by 4 bases and J by 3 bases, 4 bases remained unmatched.

This clonotype was recorded many times. The V gene is TRBV7-2, the J gene TRBJ2-5; D might be TRBD1 or TRBD2, each matching 6 bases. Looked up from germline, CDR1 is SGHTA and CDR2 is FQGNSA. Trimming left V 3 bases short and J 4 bases short, with 12 bases between. The length of the CDR3 is 14 residues. This CDR3 reads CASSLSRGGETQYF. The CDR3 DNA reads as TGTGCCAGCAGCTTGTCCAGGGGAGGAGAGACCCAGTACTTC.

This clonotype occurred many times. V usage is TRBV20-1 and J usage is TRBJ2-7, with D possibly matching TRBD1 (5 bases). The CDR3 consists of 14 residues. Looked up from germline, CDR1 is DFQATT and CDR2 is SNEGSKA (reference sequence). V was shortened by 5 bases and J by 0 bases, with 14 bases between the two germline ends. This CDR3 is CSAPTIRVSYEQYF. CDR3 DNA: TGCAGTGCTCCGACGATCAGGGTCTCCTACGAGCAGTACTTC.

This clonotype has a count of ten or more. The rearrangement links TRBV4-3 to TRBJ2-1; no firm D call. Germline V CDR1 and CDR2: LGHNA, YSLEER. This CDR3 comprises 15 residues. Trimming shortened V by 0 bases and J by 1 base, and 7 bases separated the two germline ends. The chain's CDR3 is CASSQDGVSYNEQFF. The CDR3 coding sequence is TGCGCCAGCAGCCAAGATGGGGTATCCTACAATGAGCAGTTCTTC.

This clonotype turned up a few times. The chain is built from TRBV4-1 and TRBJ2-3; a weak D match, TRBD2 (5 bases). The germline V gene encodes CDR1 MGHRA and CDR2 YSYEKL. Trimming pared 0 bases from V and 3 bases from J, leaving 10 bases between. The CDR3 runs to 15 residues. DNA of the CDR3: TGCGCCAGCAGCCAAGATGGCCGGAGGACAGATACGCAGTATTTT. Encoded protein: CASSQDGRRTDTQYF.

This clonotype was recorded at least ten times. V gene TRBV6-1 combines with J gene TRBJ1-1; possible D gene TRBD1, 6 bases. Germline V gene data show CDR1 as MNHNS and CDR2 as SASEGT. V was pared by 5 bases and J by 1 base, with 17 bases between. This CDR3 is built from 16 residues. The CDR3 region has the DNA TGTGCCAGCAGTCCATTCAGGGGCGGGAAGAACACTGAAGCTTTCTTT. Translated, it gives CASSPFRGGKNTEAFF.

This clonotype was counted ten times or more. This chain links TRBV20-1 with TRBJ2-1; 11 bases fit TRBD2. The CDR3 covers 19 residues. V shed 5 bases and J 2 bases; nucleotides not matched to a gene: 17. CDR1 and CDR2 from the germline V gene are DFQATT and SNEGSKA (reference sequence). CDR3 nucleotides: TGCAGTGCTTTGCCGGGACTAGCGGTAGAGGGCACACCCTACAATGAGCAGTTCTTC. Amino acids: CSALPGLAVEGTPYNEQFF.

This clonotype has only a few counts. The chain combines TRBV29-1 with TRBJ2-3; 8 bases align to TRBD2. Trimming at V came to 6 bases and at J to 4 bases, leaving 12 bases not matched to a gene. The CDR3 extends over 15 amino acids. The germline gives CDR1 SQVTM, CDR2 ANQGSEA. In DNA form, the CDR3 reads TGCAGCGTGGTTATTCTAGCGGGCTACGCAGATACGCAGTATTTT. This sequence encodes CSVVILAGYADTQYF.

The chain joins TRBV27 to TRBJ2-7; 12 nucleotides match TRBD2. The CDR3 is made up of 17 amino acids. The trim removed 5 bases at V and 0 bases at J, leaving 8 bases unmatched. The germline CDR1 and CDR2 sequences are MNHEY and SMNVEV (reference sequence). The CDR3 is CASSPQRTSGISYEQYF. CDR3 DNA: TGTGCCAGCAGTCCCCAAAGGACTAGCGGGATCTCCTACGAGCAGTACTTC.

This clonotype was seen repeatedly, ten times or more. The chain joins TRBV11-3 to TRBJ2-1; 9 nucleotides agree with TRBD2. Germline trimming cut 5 bases from V and 6 bases from J; bases unmatched to any gene: 8. Germline values: CDR1 SGHNT, CDR2 YENEEA. This CDR3 has 15 residues. The CDR3 nucleotides are TGTGCCAGCAGCGGTGGCGGGAGGGCGGGCAATGAGCAGTTCTTC. This translates into CASSGGGRAGNEQFF.